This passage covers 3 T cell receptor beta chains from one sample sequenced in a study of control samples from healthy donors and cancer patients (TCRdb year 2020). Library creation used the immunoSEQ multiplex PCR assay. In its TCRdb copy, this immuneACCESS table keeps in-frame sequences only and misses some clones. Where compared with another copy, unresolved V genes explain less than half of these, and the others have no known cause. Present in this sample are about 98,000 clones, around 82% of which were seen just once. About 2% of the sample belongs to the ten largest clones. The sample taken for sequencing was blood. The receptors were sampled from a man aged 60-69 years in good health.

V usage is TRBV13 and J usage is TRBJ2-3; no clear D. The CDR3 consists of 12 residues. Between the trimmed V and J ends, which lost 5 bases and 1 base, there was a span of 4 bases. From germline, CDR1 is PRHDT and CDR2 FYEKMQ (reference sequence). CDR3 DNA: TGTGCCAGCAGCGGACGCACAGATACGCAGTATTTT. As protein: CASSGRTDTQYF.

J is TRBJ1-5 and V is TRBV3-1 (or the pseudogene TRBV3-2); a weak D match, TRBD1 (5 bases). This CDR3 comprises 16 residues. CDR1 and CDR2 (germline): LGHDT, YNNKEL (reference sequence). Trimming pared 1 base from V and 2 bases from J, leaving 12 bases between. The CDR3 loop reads CASSQAGGKGNQPQHF. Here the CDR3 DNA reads TGTGCCAGCAGCCAAGCCGGGGGGAAAGGCAATCAGCCCCAGCATTTT.

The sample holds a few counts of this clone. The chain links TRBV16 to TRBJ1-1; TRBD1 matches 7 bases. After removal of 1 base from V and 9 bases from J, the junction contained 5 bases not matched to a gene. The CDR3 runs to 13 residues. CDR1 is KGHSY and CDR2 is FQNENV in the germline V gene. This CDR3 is CASSQFGGQKAFF. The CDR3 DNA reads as TGTGCCAGCAGCCAATTTGGGGGACAGAAAGCTTTCTTT.